Presented here are 18 T cell receptor beta chains from one specimen sequenced in a study of blood T cell repertoires in COVID-19. The method was immunoSEQ multiplex PCR; TCRdb's version includes in-frame clones alone and lacks a portion of them. Of approximately 500,000 clones detected, 80% to 90% appear once; the ten largest clones hold under 4%. Source material: peripheral blood. These TCRs come from a human donor in a cohort sampled during active COVID-19.

The V call is TRBV7-2, the J call TRBJ2-1, with 8 bases matching TRBD2. CDR1 and CDR2 from the germline V gene are SGHTA and FQGNSA. The J segment lost 7 bases and the V segment lost 5 bases, leaving 13 bases of the junction unmatched. The CDR3 totals 16 residues. The chain's CDR3 is CASSPHKAGVRNEQFF. The CDR3 DNA follows: TGTGCCAGCAGCCCCCATAAAGCGGGAGTAAGGAATGAGCAGTTCTTC.

The chain couples TRBV28 to TRBJ1-1; D ambiguous. Trimming removed 3 bases at V and 5 bases at J, with 16 bases between. The CDR3 contains 15 residues. Germline CDR1 is MDHEN and CDR2 is SYDVKM. The CDR3 region is CASSLVPKAGTEAFF. CDR3 coding DNA: TGTGCCAGCAGTTTGGTGCCTAAGGCGGGAACTGAAGCTTTCTTT.

This clone was seen more than once but under ten times. The chain couples TRBV19 to TRBJ1-1, with D perhaps TRBD1 (6 bases). Germline V gene data show CDR1 as LNHDA and CDR2 as SQIVND (reference sequence). Trimming removed 3 bases from V and 0 bases from J, with 11 bases in between. The CDR3 length is 15 residues. In DNA, the CDR3 is TGTGCCAGTAGTATCGGTGGGACATTGAACACTGAAGCTTTCTTT. This translates into CASSIGGTLNTEAFF.

This CDR3 reads CASSGESYEQYF. DNA for the CDR3: TGTGCCAGCAGTGGAGAGTCCTACGAGCAGTACTTC. The V gene is TRBV2, the J gene TRBJ2-7; unclear D gene. With 4 bases removed from V and 1 base from J, the gap between germline ends came to 5 bases. CDR1 is SNHLY and CDR2 is FYNNEI in the germline V gene. The CDR3 length is 12 residues.

The chain is built from TRBV7-3 and TRBJ1-1, with 11 bases fitting TRBD1. Trimming removed 2 bases from V and 6 bases from J; junction bases left unmatched: 2. CDR1 is SGHTA, CDR2 FQGTGA, per germline. The CDR3 is 14 amino acids. The CDR3 DNA follows: TGTGCCAGCAGCTTAGGGGACAGGGGGGCTGAAGCTTTCTTT. This codes for CASSLGDRGAEAFF. Full variable domain (remainder filled in from reference TRBV7-3 and TRBJ1-1): GAGVSQTPSNKVTEKGKYVELRCDPISGHTALYWYRQSLGQGPEFLIYFQGTGAADDSGLPNDRFFAVRPEGSVSTLKIQRTERGDSAVYLCASSLGDRGAEAFFGQGTRLTVV.

The rearrangement uses TRBV7-8 and TRBJ1-2; TRBD1 matches at 8 bases. The CDR3 has 15 amino acids. The J segment lost 8 bases and the V segment lost 3 bases, leaving 11 bases of the junction unmatched. Germline CDR1 and CDR2: SGHVS and FQNEAQ. The DNA of the CDR3 is TGTGCCAGCAGCTTCTCCACAGGACAGGGATCGGGCTACACCTTC. It translates to CASSFSTGQGSGYTF.

This chain connects TRBV6-2 or TRBV6-3 to TRBJ2-3, with D maybe TRBD1 (6 bases). The CDR3 covers 12 residues. CDR1 and CDR2 (germline): MNHEY, SVGEGT. The ends were cut back, 5 bases at V and 10 bases at J, with 13 bases in the middle. The CDR3 reads CASSPRQEAQYF. The CDR3 coding sequence is TGTGCCAGCAGTCCCCGACAGGAAGCGCAGTATTTT.

The chain couples TRBV14 to TRBJ1-4; no firm D call. V was shortened by 1 base and J by 8 bases, with 8 bases between the two germline ends. Germline V lookup: CDR1 SGHDN, CDR2 FVKESK. The CDR3 has 13 residues. CDR3 region: CASSQAGLEKLFF. The CDR3 region has the DNA TGTGCCAGCAGCCAAGCGGGGTTGGAAAAACTGTTTTTT.

V and J are TRBV3-1 (or the pseudogene TRBV3-2) and TRBJ2-1, with a tentative D call TRBD2 (6 bases). This CDR3 has 16 amino acids. V lost 1 base to trimming and J lost 9 bases, with 19 bases between them. From germline, CDR1 is LGHDT and CDR2 YNNKEL (reference sequence). CDR3 amino acids: CASSQVKGRLVGEQFF. The CDR3 DNA follows: TGTGCCAGCAGCCAAGTCAAGGGGAGGTTGGTAGGTGAGCAGTTCTTC.

V and J are TRBV11-2 and TRBJ2-7, with 7 positions matching TRBD2. Germline V gene data show CDR1 as SGHAT and CDR2 as FQNNGV. This CDR3 comprises 15 residues. Trimming removed 4 bases from V and 3 bases from J; junction bases left unmatched: 9. Written as DNA, the CDR3 is TGTGCCAGCAGCTCGGAGGGGAGGGCCTACTACGAGCAGTACTTC. It codes for CASSSEGRAYYEQYF.

The DNA for the CDR3 is TGTGCCGCCCGAAAGCGGGAGTGGGCAGATACGCAGTATTTT. It is translated as CAARKREWADTQYF. V gene TRBV2 combines with J gene TRBJ2-3, with 8 bases matching TRBD2. The CDR3 length is 14 residues. CDR1 is SNHLY and CDR2 is FYNNEI in the germline V gene. V lost 11 bases to trimming and J lost 4 bases; unmatched junction nucleotides: 11.

This clone occurred once. This chain connects TRBV18 to TRBJ2-7; D is perhaps TRBD1 (6 bases). In germline, CDR1 is KGHSH, CDR2 LQKENI. V was clipped by 6 bases and J by 3 bases, with 15 bases between them. The CDR3 sequence is 14 residues long. The CDR3 nucleotides are TGTGCCAGCTCCAACCAGGGGACGGACTACGAGCAGTACTTC. Translated: CASSNQGTDYEQYF.

This clone was seen once. CDR3 in amino acids: CARSEGARGNQPQHF. CDR3 coding DNA: TGTGCCAGAAGTGAGGGGGCGAGGGGCAATCAGCCCCAGCATTTT. The chain has TRBV9 and TRBJ1-5, with 7 bases matching TRBD1. Germline lookup yields CDR1 SGDLS and CDR2 YYNGEE. The V segment lost 8 bases and the J segment 2 bases; nucleotides outside the gene matches: 10. There are 15 residues in the CDR3.

The chain uses TRBV7-9 and TRBJ1-5; D unclear. Germline V gives CDR1 SEHNR, CDR2 FQNEAQ (reference sequence). CDR3 size: 13 residues. Trimming removed 8 bases at V and 4 bases at J, with 12 bases between. The CDR3 here is CASSPADNQPQHF. The DNA of the CDR3 is TGTGCCAGCTCTCCGGCGGATAATCAGCCCCAGCATTTT.

V usage is TRBV7-2 and J usage is TRBJ2-3, with a possible D match to TRBD1 (5 bases). The CDR3 extends over 15 amino acids. V shed 5 bases and J shed 0 bases, with 12 bases lying between them. Germline V lookup: CDR1 SGHTA, CDR2 FQGNSA. CDR3 in amino acids: CASSRRQTSTDTQYF. The CDR3, as DNA: TGTGCCAGCAGCCGCCGACAGACTAGCACAGATACGCAGTATTTT.

The rearrangement joins TRBV7-2 to TRBJ2-7, with 12 bases aligning to TRBD2. This CDR3 has 15 amino acids. Trimming at V came to 6 bases and at J to 1 base, leaving 4 bases not matched to a gene. Germline V gene data show CDR1 as SGHTA and CDR2 as FQGNSA. The CDR3 loop reads CASSWTSGVSYEQYF. The CDR3 DNA is TGTGCCAGCAGTTGGACTAGCGGGGTTTCCTACGAGCAGTACTTC. Looking up the rest from reference TRBV7-2 and TRBJ2-7 gives the full variable domain: GAGVSQSPSNKVTEKGKDVELRCDPISGHTALYWYRQSLGQGLEFLIYFQGNSAPDKSGLPSDRFSAERTGGSVSTLTIQRTQQEDSAVYLCASSWTSGVSYEQYFGPGTRLTVT.

V gene TRBV11-2 combines with J gene TRBJ2-5, with TRBD2 matching over 9 bases. The CDR3 consists of 14 residues. Germline V lookup: CDR1 SGHAT, CDR2 FQNNGV. V lost 0 bases, J lost 14 bases, and 10 bases stayed unmatched. Written as DNA, the CDR3 is TGTGCCAGCAGCTTAGAGGGGAGCGGGGGGACACCTTACTTC. This gives the protein CASSLEGSGGTPYF.

The rearrangement uses TRBV6-5 and TRBJ2-1; D may be TRBD2 (5 bases). Germline-derived CDR1 and CDR2 are MNHEY and SVGAGI. Trimming left V 4 bases short and J 7 bases short, with 14 bases between. The CDR3 sequence is 14 residues long. The CDR3 reads CASSLGFSANEQFF. DNA for the CDR3: TGTGCCAGCAGTTTGGGGTTTAGCGCGAATGAGCAGTTCTTC.